One sample yielded the 6 T cell receptor beta chains listed below, sequenced in a study of T cells in Graves' hyperthyroidism and ophthalmopathy. From RNA transcripts, TCR beta CDR3 regions were amplified. In the first-round RT-PCR of the TCR CDR3, the HTBI primer set was used. Each CDR3 protein gets one entry after TCRdb re-called the multiplex PCR reads with MiXCR. The table shows some 770,000 distinct CDR3 sequences, with 15% to 20% occurring only once. The sample consisted of blood. Receptor source: a man younger than 30 with Graves' hyperthyroidism.

This clonotype was counted only a few times. The chain joins TRBV5-1 to TRBJ2-1; TRBD1 is a possible D gene (6 bases). V lost 3 bases and J lost 9, with 16 bases in between. The V gene's germline CDR1 is SGHRS and CDR2 YFSETQ. This CDR3 has 14 residues. DNA for the CDR3: TGCGCCAGCAGCTCACCGGGCCAGGGGATTGAGCAGTTCTTC. Translating gives CASSSPGQGIEQFF.

V is TRBV29-1 and J is TRBJ2-5, with D tentatively TRBD2 (7 bases). The CDR3 is 12 amino acids. The V end lost 7 bases, the J end lost 5 bases, and 14 bases lay between the germline ends. CDR1 is SQVTM and CDR2 is ANQGSEA in the germline V gene. This CDR3 is CSATGGPETQYF. CDR3 nucleotide sequence: TGCAGCGCCACGGGGGGCCCTGAGACCCAGTACTTC. Full variable domain (rest looked up from reference TRBV29-1 and TRBJ2-5): SAVISQKPSRDICQRGTSLTIQCQVDSQVTMMFWYRQQPGQSLTLIATANQGSEATYESGFVIDKFPISRPNLTFSTLTVSNMSPEDSSIYLCSATGGPETQYFGPGTRLLVL.

At least ten counts were recorded for this clonotype. The V call is TRBV2, the J call TRBJ2-1; TRBD2 matches at 12 bases. Per the germline V gene, CDR1 is SNHLY and CDR2 is FYNNEI. V was pared by 6 bases and J by 5 bases, with 2 bases of the junction left unmatched. This CDR3 region has 14 residues. The DNA of the CDR3 is TGTGCCAGCAGGACTAGCGGGAGACACAATGAGCAGTTCTTC. It encodes CASRTSGRHNEQFF.

A few counts support this clonotype. This chain uses TRBV27 with TRBJ2-3; TRBD2 matches at 10 bases. V lost 3 bases, J lost 4 bases, and 10 bases stayed unmatched. CDR3 length: 17 amino acids. CDR1 and CDR2 from the germline V gene are MNHEY and SMNVEV (reference sequence). The CDR3 region is CASSFLALAGVADTQYF. The CDR3 DNA is TGTGCCAGCAGTTTCCTGGCTCTAGCGGGAGTGGCAGATACGCAGTATTTT.

This chain connects TRBV6-1 to TRBJ2-7; perhaps TRBD1 as D (6 bases). V lost 5 bases to trimming and J lost 4 bases, with 21 bases between them. Germline loops: CDR1 MNHNS, CDR2 SASEGT. The CDR3 is 16 residues long. Written as DNA, the CDR3 is TGTGCCAGCAGTATCGGCTCCGGGACAACGATTTACGAGCAGTACTTC. The encoded protein is CASSIGSGTTIYEQYF.

This clonotype was picked up many times. The rearrangement links TRBV6-2 or TRBV6-3 to TRBJ2-7; 10 bases are shared with TRBD2. J was trimmed by 5 bases and V by 7 bases; bases with no gene match: 11. Germline V gives CDR1 MNHEY, CDR2 SVGEGT. This CDR3 spans 15 amino acids. CDR3 DNA sequence: TGTGCCAGCAAAGTACTGGGACTAGCGCACAACGAGCAGTACTTC. This sequence encodes CASKVLGLAHNEQYF.